This TCR beta chain was identified in a study of CD8 T cells in Susac syndrome. The RNA, roughly 0.5 to 1 ug, was put through reverse transcription using random hexamers. One entry per CDR3 protein results from TCRdb running MiXCR on the immunoSEQ multiplex PCR reads. The sample holds about 66,000 distinct CDR3 sequences; roughly 94% are singletons and the top ten take under 0.6%. This clonotype has a single count. Treatment-naive patients with stable or active relapsing-remitting disease served as multiple sclerosis controls. The receptor was derived from a human donor with multiple sclerosis. The specimen was CD8+ T cells from PBMCs.

The CDR3 bases are TGCAGCGTTGATGGGGGACATTCCGGGGAGCTGTTTTTT. Translated, it gives CSVDGGHSGELFF. The genes are TRBV29-1 and TRBJ2-2, with D perhaps matching TRBD1 (6 bases). With 3 bases removed from V and 6 bases from J, the gap between germline ends came to 11 bases. CDR1 and CDR2 from the germline V gene are SQVTM and ANQGSEA. CDR3 length: 13 amino acids.